This is a list of T cell receptor beta chains from one sample in a study of blood T cell repertoires in COVID-19. Clones were read by immunoSEQ multiplex PCR, and TCRdb kept only the in-frame ones, dropping some. The sample includes about 240,000 clones, 82% of them seen just once. Sequenced material: peripheral blood. Receptors originate from a woman aged 55-69 years with active or convalescent COVID-19. Each CDR3 is given with its conserved first and last residue. Each record gives: D gene, clone size, V gene, J gene, CDR3 protein, CDR3 DNA. The D gene is left open where the match is weak. Part of the rows lack a size; the others show once, few, many or a class for expanded clones.

NA	NA	TRBV11-1	TRBJ2-5	CASRFVGAETQYF	TGTGCCAGCCGGTTCGTGGGGGCGGAGACCCAGTACTTC
NA	NA	TRBV10-3	TRBJ2-3	CAISGGLGGAPDTQYF	TGTGCCATCAGTGGAGGTTTGGGGGGGGCCCCAGATACGCAGTATTTT
NA	few	TRBV19	TRBJ1-4	CASSYHAGGDEKLFF	TGTGCCAGTAGTTACCATGCGGGGGGAGATGAAAAACTGTTTTTT
TRBD1	NA	TRBV10-3	TRBJ1-5	CAISTQGGNQPQHF	TGTGCCATTTCGACCCAGGGGGGCAATCAGCCCCAGCATTTT
NA	NA	TRBV3-1/TRBV3-2	TRBJ1-2	CATRETAFTNYGYTF	TGTGCCACCAGGGAGACCGCCTTTACTAACTATGGCTACACCTTC
NA	NA	TRBV12-3/TRBV12-4	TRBJ1-2	CASSFGQAYGYTF	TGTGCCAGCAGTTTTGGGCAGGCCTATGGCTACACCTTC
NA	NA	TRBV4-1	TRBJ2-6	CASSQASGANVLTF	TGCGCCAGCAGCCAAGCTTCCGGGGCCAACGTCCTGACTTTC
TRBD1	NA	TRBV11-1	TRBJ1-6	CASSPTGGSPLHF	TGTGCCAGCAGCCCGACAGGGGGCTCACCCCTCCACTTT
NA	NA	TRBV4-3	TRBJ2-7	CASSQEGRGLHSYEQYF	TGCGCCAGCAGCCAAGAGGGCCGAGGGCTACACTCCTACGAGCAGTACTTC
TRBD1	NA	TRBV2	TRBJ1-5	CASRQGQGRYQPQHF	TGTGCCAGCAGGCAGGGACAGGGTCGGTATCAGCCCCAGCATTTT
NA	few	TRBV18	TRBJ1-1	CASSPLEETNTEAFF	TGTGCCAGCTCACCATTAGAAGAAACGAACACTGAAGCTTTCTTT
TRBD1	once	TRBV9	TRBJ1-5	CASSPGQGVNQPQHF	TGTGCCAGCAGCCCGGGACAGGGGGTAAATCAGCCCCAGCATTTT
NA	NA	TRBV14	TRBJ2-1	CASSQDQVRNEQFF	TGTGCCAGCAGCCAAGATCAGGTCCGGAATGAGCAGTTCTTC
TRBD1	few	TRBV15	TRBJ1-1	CATSSNRQGGPTNTEAFF	TGTGCCACCAGCAGTAACAGACAGGGAGGCCCTACGAACACTGAAGCTTTCTTT
TRBD1	few	TRBV7-2	TRBJ1-6	CASSRVAGGNSPLHF	TGTGCCAGCAGCCGGGTGGCAGGGGGGAACTCACCCCTCCACTTT
NA	NA	TRBV5-5	TRBJ2-1	CASSLISRRLENEQFF	TGTGCCAGCAGCTTGATTTCTCGCAGGTTGGAAAATGAGCAGTTCTTC
NA	NA	TRBV6-2/TRBV6-3	TRBJ1-5	CASSEKIANQPQHF	TGTGCCAGCAGTGAGAAAATAGCCAATCAGCCCCAGCATTTT
NA	few	TRBV5-3	TRBJ1-5	CARSYRVGVFGNQPQHF	TGTGCCAGAAGCTACAGGGTTGGGGTGTTCGGCAATCAGCCCCAGCATTTT
TRBD1	NA	TRBV5-1	TRBJ1-6	CASSLGPQGVNSPLHF	TGCGCCAGCAGCTTGGGCCCCCAGGGGGTTAATTCACCCCTCCACTTT
TRBD1	NA	TRBV3-1/TRBV3-2	TRBJ1-1	CASRPIATGGENTEAFF	TGTGCCAGCAGACCTATCGCGACAGGGGGCGAGAACACTGAAGCTTTCTTT
TRBD2	few	TRBV5-6	TRBJ2-5	CASSLRLAGGLRETQYF	TGTGCCAGCAGCCTACGACTAGCGGGGGGGCTTCGGGAGACCCAGTACTTC
TRBD1	NA	TRBV4-2	TRBJ2-7	CASSQPGQGVYEQYF	TGTGCCAGCAGCCAACCGGGACAGGGGGTCTACGAGCAGTACTTC
TRBD2	NA	TRBV3-1/TRBV3-2	TRBJ2-1	CASSQGVTSGGYEQFF	TGTGCCAGCAGCCAAGGGGTAACTAGCGGGGGCTATGAGCAGTTCTTC
NA	NA	TRBV5-1	TRBJ2-2	CASSRVPSEGQGGELFF	TGCGCCAGCAGCCGCGTGCCCAGCGAGGGTCAAGGCGGGGAGCTGTTTTTT
NA	NA	TRBV30	TRBJ1-4	CAWSNGVNEKLFF	TGTGCCTGGTCAAACGGGGTAAATGAAAAACTGTTTTTT
NA	NA	TRBV2	TRBJ1-2	CASSAQGGGYTF	TGTGCCAGCAGTGCGCAGGGAGGAGGCTACACCTTC
TRBD1	NA	TRBV7-2	TRBJ1-2	CASSLTRQGYYGYTF	TGTGCCAGCAGCTTAACCCGACAGGGTTACTATGGCTACACCTTC
NA	NA	TRBV30	TRBJ2-7	CAWSLRGNQAYEQYF	TGTGCCTGGAGCCTAAGGGGGAACCAAGCCTACGAGCAGTACTTC
NA	NA	TRBV10-1	TRBJ2-2	CASSASITGELFF	TGCGCCAGCAGTGCCAGTATCACCGGGGAGCTGTTTTTT
NA	NA	TRBV9	TRBJ1-2	CASSVGREVDYGYTF	TGTGCCAGCAGCGTAGGCCGGGAGGTTGACTATGGCTACACCTTC
TRBD1	NA	TRBV6-5	TRBJ1-4	CASSYGTGGVEKLFF	TGTGCCAGCAGTTACGGGACAGGGGGCGTTGAAAAACTGTTTTTT
TRBD2	once	TRBV5-1	TRBJ2-7	CASSPLAAASYEQYF	TGCGCCAGCAGCCCGCTAGCGGCTGCCTCCTACGAGCAGTACTTC
NA	few	TRBV6-2/TRBV6-3	TRBJ1-2	CASSQPLGSYGYTF	TGTGCCAGCAGTCAGCCCCTAGGCTCCTATGGCTACACCTTC
TRBD1	NA	TRBV5-5	TRBJ1-4	CASSLARDRALGDRGEKLFF	TGTGCCAGCAGCTTGGCCCGGGACAGGGCCCTCGGAGACCGTGGGGAAAAACTGTTTTTT
NA	NA	TRBV6-1	TRBJ1-4	CATRTNEKLFF	TGTGCGACACGGACTAATGAAAAACTGTTTTTT
TRBD1	NA	TRBV7-8	TRBJ1-1	CASSLSTGWGTEAFF	TGTGCCAGCAGCCTTTCGACAGGGTGGGGCACTGAAGCTTTCTTT
TRBD1	NA	TRBV4-1	TRBJ2-2	CASSQDYDRAENTGELFF	TGCGCCAGCAGCCAAGATTATGACAGGGCCGAGAACACCGGGGAGCTGTTTTTT
TRBD1	NA	TRBV4-1	TRBJ1-2	CASSQAPGQGGYGYTF	TGCGCCAGCAGCCAGGCACCCGGACAGGGAGGCTATGGCTACACCTTC
NA	NA	TRBV7-3	TRBJ1-6	CASSLRGADNSPLHF	TGTGCCAGCAGCTTACGGGGTGCCGATAATTCACCCCTCCACTTT
TRBD2	few	TRBV19	TRBJ2-1	CASSPTHSGGAFEQFF	TGTGCCAGTAGTCCCACCCATAGCGGGGGGGCTTTTGAGCAGTTCTTC
NA	NA	TRBV6-5	TRBJ1-2	CARRPGSYGYTF	TGTGCCAGGAGACCGGGGTCCTATGGCTACACCTTC
TRBD2	NA	TRBV5-1	TRBJ2-1	CASSVTIAGGPREQFF	TGCGCCAGCAGCGTAACAATAGCGGGGGGGCCGCGTGAGCAGTTCTTC
NA	NA	TRBV2	TRBJ1-4	CATGQTNEKLFF	TGTGCCACCGGACAGACGAATGAAAAACTGTTTTTT
NA	NA	TRBV11-2	TRBJ1-3	CASSLVRGTTSGNTIYF	TGTGCCAGCAGCTTAGTTCGAGGGACTACTTCAGGAAACACCATATATTTT
NA	NA	TRBV19	TRBJ1-5	CASSIGQAPHQPQHF	TGTGCCAGTAGTATAGGTCAGGCGCCGCACCAGCCCCAGCATTTT
NA	few	TRBV2	TRBJ1-1	CASRGVLGTEAFF	TGTGCCAGCAGAGGGGTGTTGGGCACTGAAGCTTTCTTT
TRBD1	NA	TRBV19	TRBJ1-2	CASSTGQGALGGYTF	TGTGCCAGTAGTACCGGACAGGGGGCGTTGGGTGGCTACACCTTC
TRBD1	NA	TRBV7-2	TRBJ2-7	CASSLKGQGIPYEQYF	TGTGCCAGCAGCTTAAAAGGACAGGGGATTCCCTACGAGCAGTACTTC
TRBD1	NA	TRBV3-1/TRBV3-2	TRBJ2-7	CASSQRRTGEDEQYF	TGTGCCAGCAGCCAACGAAGGACAGGGGAGGACGAGCAGTACTTC
NA	NA	TRBV6-2/TRBV6-3	TRBJ2-2	CASSYLGELFF	TGTGCCAGCAGTTATCTGGGGGAGCTGTTTTTT
NA	NA	TRBV7-3	TRBJ2-5	CASSLGLQETQYF	TGTGCCAGCAGCTTAGGACTTCAAGAGACCCAGTACTTC
TRBD1	NA	TRBV10-2	TRBJ1-2	CASSEYAGGYGYTF	TGCGCCAGCAGTGAGTACGCAGGGGGGTATGGCTACACCTTC